These T cell receptor beta chains were read from a single sample in a study. TCRdb processed the 5' RACE reads anew with MiXCR; each CDR3 protein has one entry. There are about 9,000 distinct CDR3 sequences in the sample; approximately 45% occur only once, and just under 3% lies in the top ten. The sample consisted of Tregs sorted from a lymph node. These receptors came from a female donor with breast cancer. The CDR3 runs from the conserved cysteine through the conserved F or W. D genes are given only for firm matches. Size is stated for part of the rows, as once, few or many counts, or as a class when the clone is expanded.

D gene	V gene	J gene	clone size	CDR3 DNA	CDR3 protein
-	TRBV4-1	TRBJ1-2	few	TGCGCCAGCAGCCAAGTAGGTACAGGGCCGCACTATGGCTACACCTTC	CASSQVGTGPHYGYTF
TRBD2	TRBV11-2	TRBJ2-7	-	TGTGCCAGCAGCTTAGGCCATGGGGGACTAGCGGGGGGGGTCGGCGAGCAGTACTTC	CASSLGHGGLAGGVGEQYF
TRBD2	TRBV7-9	TRBJ2-7	-	TGTGCCAGCAGTCCTAGCGGGAGCGGCTCCTACGAGCAGTACTTC	CASSPSGSGSYEQYF
TRBD2	TRBV5-6	TRBJ2-5	few	TGTGCCAGCAGCGTGGGACTAGCGCAAGAGACCCAGTACTTC	CASSVGLAQETQYF
TRBD2	TRBV10-3	TRBJ2-7	-	TGTGCCATCAGTGAGGGAGCGGGAGGAATAGAAGAGCAGTACTTC	CAISEGAGGIEEQYF
-	TRBV6-5	TRBJ2-2	-	TGTGCCAGCAGCCGGACAGTGAACACCGGGGAGCTGTTTTTT	CASSRTVNTGELFF
-	TRBV21-1	TRBJ2-7	few	TGTGCCAGCCCAACCGCCCCAAGCTCGACCTCCTACGAGCAGTACTTC	CASPTAPSSTSYEQYF
-	TRBV11-1	TRBJ2-2	-	TGTGCCAGCAGCCCCCCGGGGGACGGGGAGCTGTTTTTT	CASSPPGDGELFF
-	TRBV9	TRBJ2-1	-	TGTGCCAGCAGCGCTACCTATGAGCAGTTCTTC	CASSATYEQFF
TRBD2	TRBV6-5	TRBJ2-3	-	TGTGCCAGCAGTAGACCGGGACTAGCGGGAGGAGGGGGATCTAGCACAGATACGCAGTATTTT	CASSRPGLAGGGGSSTDTQYF
-	TRBV20-1	TRBJ2-1	-	TGCAGTGCTACGGAATACAATGAGCAGTTCTTC	CSATEYNEQFF
-	TRBV7-6	TRBJ2-3	-	TGTGCCAGCAGCCAAACAGGGCCAGATACGCAGTATTTT	CASSQTGPDTQYF
-	TRBV6-4	TRBJ2-2	-	TGTGCCAGCAGTGACAGGAACACCGGGGAGCTGTTTTTT	CASSDRNTGELFF
TRBD2	TRBV11-3	TRBJ2-1	-	TGTGCCAGCAGCCCGGGTGGAAGCGGGATGGTAAGCTCCTACAATGAGCAGTTCTTC	CASSPGGSGMVSSYNEQFF
-	TRBV20-1	TRBJ1-6	-	TGCAGTGCTAGAGATCGACGGGGGACACTTATTGCACCCCTCCACTTT	CSARDRRGTLIAPLHF
-	TRBV9	TRBJ2-2	-	TGTGCCAGCAGCGTAGTCGCTAGTTCTAGCGGGGAGCTGTTTTTT	CASSVVASSSGELFF
TRBD1	TRBV5-1	TRBJ2-1	few	TGCGCCAGCAGCTCCGTGACAGGGGGCATCGACAATGAGCAGTTCTTC	CASSSVTGGIDNEQFF
-	TRBV6-5	TRBJ1-1	few	TGTGCCAGCAGCCAGGGGAGTGTCACTGAAGCTTTCTTT	CASSQGSVTEAFF
TRBD1	TRBV6-5	TRBJ2-1	-	TGTGCCAGCAGTTACGGGACAGGGTCCTACAATGAGCAGTTCTTC	CASSYGTGSYNEQFF
TRBD1	TRBV11-2	TRBJ2-1	-	TGTGCCAGCAGCTCCACGGACAGGGGAACCTACAATGAGCAGTTCTTC	CASSSTDRGTYNEQFF
-	TRBV5-1	TRBJ2-7	few	TGCGCCAGCAGTCTAACAGGGTCCTCGGGGGACGAGCAGTACTTC	CASSLTGSSGDEQYF
-	TRBV6-5	TRBJ1-5	-	TGTGCCAGCAGTTACTCCGGCGATCAGCCCCAGCATTTT	CASSYSGDQPQHF
-	TRBV6-5	TRBJ2-1	-	TGTGCCAGCAGGCAGGGTGTTGACAATGAGCAGTTCTTC	CASRQGVDNEQFF
TRBD1	TRBV20-1	TRBJ2-3	-	TGCAGTGCCGGGACAGGGGACACAGATACGCAGTATTTT	CSAGTGDTDTQYF
TRBD2	TRBV20-1	TRBJ2-5	few	TGCAGTGCCCTCAGCGGGAGCTGGGAGACCCAGTACTTC	CSALSGSWETQYF